A single sample gave rise to the 3 T cell receptor beta chains below, sequenced in a study of cytomegalovirus exposure and HLA in healthy donors. Primers: 60 Vbeta forward and 13 Jbeta reverse. Some clones are missing from TCRdb's copy, which holds only in-frame ones; the method was immunoSEQ multiplex PCR. Here the sample spans 85,000 to 100,000 clones, 64% being singletons. The source material was PBMCs. Receptor source: a man aged 60-69 years in good health and CMV-seronegative.

This clone was seen a handful of times. The chain couples TRBV29-1 to TRBJ2-7, with TRBD1 identical over 9 bases. The junction had 11 bases not matched to a gene; V was cut back by 6 bases and J by 2 bases. Per the germline V gene, CDR1 is SQVTM and CDR2 is ANQGSEA. CDR3 size: 15 residues. The CDR3 bases are TGCAGCGTCCTTCGGGGGACAGGGACGGCCTACGAGCAGTACTTC. Its protein is CSVLRGTGTAYEQYF.

This clone came up a few times. Here the CDR3 reads CASSRVSEQYF. The CDR3, as DNA: TGTGCCAGCAGCCGGGTAAGCGAGCAGTACTTC. The chain links TRBV5-8 to TRBJ2-7; the D is unclear. The CDR3 covers 11 residues. The germline gives CDR1 SGHTS, CDR2 YDEGEE. Trimming took 4 bases from V and 6 from J, leaving 8 bases between them.

The rearrangement joins TRBV25-1 to TRBJ1-2, with 7 bases that match TRBD1. This CDR3 is 13 amino acids long. Looked up from germline, CDR1 is MGHDK and CDR2 is SYGVNS. With 5 bases clipped from V and 8 bases from J, the junction kept 8 bases outside the gene matches. This chain's CDR3 is CASSSLTGNGYTF. The CDR3 nucleotides are TGTGCCAGCAGTTCCCTGACAGGGAACGGCTACACCTTC.